The clone carrying this T cell receptor (beta chain) was seen just once. The antigen is undetermined. The data originate from a study of cytomegalovirus exposure and HLA in healthy donors. Background on the study: Earlier, some 180 million T cells were analyzed, and fewer than 120 million unique TCR beta sequences were found among them. Study-wide points: CMV antigen specificity was confirmed in vitro for a few CMV-associated chains.

The PCR made use of 60 Vbeta and 13 Jbeta primers. Clones were sequenced by immunoSEQ multiplex PCR, and TCRdb holds only the in-frame ones, with some missing. The sample contains 100,000 to 150,000 clones, more than 75% of which appear only once. CDR1 SGHTA and CDR2 FQGNSA come from the germline V gene. Trimming shortened V by 5 bases and J by 1 base, and 21 bases separated the two germline ends. This CDR3 comprises 17 residues. The sequence came from a young man in good health and CMV-seropositive. The chain joins TRBV7-2 to TRBJ2-7; TRBD1 might be the D (5 bases). The sample consisted of PBMCs. CDR3 sequence: CASSVNAGPWISYEQYF. In DNA, the CDR3 is TGTGCCAGCAGCGTAAATGCAGGGCCTTGGATTTCCTACGAGCAGTACTTC. Based on the CDR3 plus reference TRBV7-2 and TRBJ2-7, the full variable domain is GAGVSQSPSNKVTEKGKDVELRCDPISGHTALYWYRQSLGQGLEFLIYFQGNSAPDKSGLPSDRFSAERTGGSVSTLTIQRTQQEDSAVYLCASSVNAGPWISYEQYFGPGTRLTVT.